These 5 T cell receptor beta chains came from one sample sequenced in a study of beta chain features in type 1 diabetes. The authors reverse transcribed all of the isolated RNA, so sequencing captured expressed TCRB transcripts. Data came from immunoSEQ multiplex PCR; TCRdb stores just in-frame clones and leaves some out. The sample shows 860,000 or so clones, about a sixth of them seen only once. The sequenced sample was naive CD4+ T cells from blood. Source of these receptors: a woman between 18 and 29 years old in good health.

V gene TRBV28 combines with J gene TRBJ2-7; tentatively, D is TRBD2 (5 bases). The germline CDR1 and CDR2 sequences are MDHEN and SYDVKM. V was pared by 6 bases and J by 0 bases, with 15 bases between. CDR3 length equals 15 residues. For the CDR3, the DNA is TGTGCCAGCAGGGGGTGGGTAGGGAGCTCCTACGAGCAGTACTTC. This encodes CASRGWVGSSYEQYF.

In its sample, this clone was seen a few times. The V gene is TRBV7-9, the J gene TRBJ1-1; tentative D call: TRBD1 (5 bases). The CDR3 sequence is 16 residues long. Trimming stripped 3 bases from V and 5 bases from J, with 19 bases between. Germline CDR1 reads SEHNR; CDR2 reads FQNEAQ (reference sequence). The CDR3 sequence: CASSFFHTWGWTEAFF. In nucleotides, the CDR3 is TGTGCCAGCAGCTTTTTTCATACTTGGGGCTGGACTGAAGCTTTCTTT.

This clone was observed a few times. The gene calls are TRBV10-3 and TRBJ2-5; a possible D gene is TRBD1 (5 bases). The J call may be faulty, since TRBJ2-7 better matches the DNA end. Germline CDR1 is ENHRY and CDR2 is SYGVKD. The length of the CDR3 is 13 residues. CDR3: CAISGRDSYEQYF. Here the CDR3 DNA reads TGTGCCATCAGTGGAAGAGACAGCTACGAGCAGTACTTC.

J is TRBJ1-1 and V is TRBV2; D is possibly TRBD1 (5 bases). Germline V gives CDR1 SNHLY, CDR2 FYNNEI. The germline V and J ends were trimmed by 0 bases and 5 bases, with 10 bases remaining between them. The CDR3 has 14 amino acids. CDR3 residues: CASSEALRGTEAFF. CDR3 nucleotide sequence: TGTGCCAGCAGTGAAGCGCTCCGGGGGACTGAAGCTTTCTTT.

The chain uses TRBV20-1 and TRBJ2-1, with D hard to call. The CDR3 has 11 residues. Germline V lookup: CDR1 DFQATT, CDR2 SNEGSKA (reference sequence). V lost 1 base, J lost 14 bases, and 12 bases lay in between. For the CDR3, the DNA is TGCAGTGCTAGAGGCGCCGTAGTAGAGTTCTTC. It yields the protein CSARGAVVEFF.